These T cell receptor beta chains were read from a single sample in a study of blood T cells in healthy people across ages. TCRdb analysed the 5' RACE reads with MiXCR anew, one entry per CDR3 protein. The sample yields about 1.8 million distinct CDR3 sequences, 40% to 55% seen once. The sequenced sample consisted of blood. These receptors were obtained from a woman aged 40 to 50 in good health. CDR3s include the opening cysteine and the closing phenylalanine or tryptophan. A D gene is named only where the DNA matches it firmly. Clone size is shown for a subset of rows, as once, few, many or a class of expanded clone.

d_gene: NA; abundance: few; j_gene: TRBJ2-7; v_gene: TRBV20-1; CDR3nt: TGCAGTGCTAGAGATATGCAGGGTGAAACCTACGAGCAGTACTTC; CDR3aa: CSARDMQGETYEQYF
d_gene: TRBD2; abundance: NA; j_gene: TRBJ2-3; v_gene: TRBV11-1; CDR3nt: TGTGCCAGCAGCTCCCGCTTACTAGCGGAAACAGATACGCAGTATTTT; CDR3aa: CASSSRLLAETDTQYF
d_gene: NA; abundance: once; j_gene: TRBJ2-7; v_gene: TRBV7-9; CDR3nt: TGTGCCAGCAGCCACGAGCGCGGGGCTGTCTACGAGCAGTACTTC; CDR3aa: CASSHERGAVYEQYF
d_gene: TRBD2; abundance: few; j_gene: TRBJ2-1; v_gene: TRBV18; CDR3nt: TGTGCCAGCTCACCTACTAGCGGCTCAGCGAACAATGAGCAGTTCTTC; CDR3aa: CASSPTSGSANNEQFF
d_gene: NA; abundance: NA; j_gene: TRBJ1-6; v_gene: TRBV5-1; CDR3nt: TGCGCCAGCAGCTTGGATTTGGGTAACAGGCCGGGGAGTTCACCCCTCCACTTT; CDR3aa: CASSLDLGNRPGSSPLHF
d_gene: TRBD1; abundance: once; j_gene: TRBJ2-5; v_gene: TRBV7-2; CDR3nt: TGTGCCAGCAGCTTCGACAGGGGGCTGCGAGAGACCCAGTACTTC; CDR3aa: CASSFDRGLRETQYF
d_gene: NA; abundance: few; j_gene: TRBJ2-7; v_gene: TRBV5-1; CDR3nt: TGTGCCAGCAGCTTAGGGCAGAGCTACAATGAGCAGTACTTC; CDR3aa: CASSLGQSYNEQYF
d_gene: NA; abundance: NA; j_gene: TRBJ2-4; v_gene: TRBV3-1; CDR3nt: TGTGCCAGCAGCCATCTTAATGGCATTCAGTACTTC; CDR3aa: CASSHLNGIQYF
d_gene: NA; abundance: few; j_gene: TRBJ2-6; v_gene: TRBV7-9; CDR3nt: TGTGCCAGCAGCTTAATTGGACATATTACCTCTGGGGCCAACGTCCTGACTTTC; CDR3aa: CASSLIGHITSGANVLTF
d_gene: NA; abundance: few; j_gene: TRBJ1-6; v_gene: TRBV4-3; CDR3nt: TGCGCCAGCAGCCAAGCACAGGGCGGGTCACCCCTCCACTTT; CDR3aa: CASSQAQGGSPLHF